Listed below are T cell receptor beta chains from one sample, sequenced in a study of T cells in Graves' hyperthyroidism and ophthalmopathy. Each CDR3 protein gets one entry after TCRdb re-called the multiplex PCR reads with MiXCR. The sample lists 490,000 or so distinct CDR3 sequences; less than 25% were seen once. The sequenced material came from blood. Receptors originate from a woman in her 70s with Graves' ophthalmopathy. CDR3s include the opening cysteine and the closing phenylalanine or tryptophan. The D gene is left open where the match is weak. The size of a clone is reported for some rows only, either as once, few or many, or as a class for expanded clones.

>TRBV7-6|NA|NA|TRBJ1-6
CASSPGLYNSPLHF
TGTGCCAGCAGCCCGGGGCTCTATAATTCACCCCTCCACTTT
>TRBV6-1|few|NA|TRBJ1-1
CASSENGDTTEAFF
TGTGCCAGCAGTGAAAACGGGGATACCACTGAAGCTTTCTTT
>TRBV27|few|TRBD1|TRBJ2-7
CASSLSSRGLVYEQYF
TGTGCCAGCAGTTTATCATCCAGGGGGCTTGTCTACGAGCAGTACTTC
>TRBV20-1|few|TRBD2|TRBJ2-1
CSARPPGTRNEQFF
TGCAGTGCTAGACCTCCCGGGACTAGAAATGAGCAGTTCTTC
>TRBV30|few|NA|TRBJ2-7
CAWNPGGYYEQYF
TGTGCCTGGAACCCCGGGGGCTACTACGAGCAGTACTTC
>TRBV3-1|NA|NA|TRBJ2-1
CASSQESRTRLPNEQFF
TGTGCCAGCAGCCAAGAGTCTAGGACCCGCTTACCGAATGAGCAGTTCTTC
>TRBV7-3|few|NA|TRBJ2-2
CASSSTPGLVTGELFF
TGTGCCAGCAGCTCGACACCGGGGCTCGTCACCGGGGAGCTGTTTTTT
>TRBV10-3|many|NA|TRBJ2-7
CAISESWSSYEQYF
TGTGCCATCAGTGAGTCCTGGAGCTCCTACGAGCAGTACTTC
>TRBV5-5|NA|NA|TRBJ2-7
CASSLALVGTSYEQYF
TGTGCCAGCAGCTTGGCCCTGGTAGGAACCTCCTATGAGCAGTACTTC
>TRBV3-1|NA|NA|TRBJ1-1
CASSSGQASTEAFF
TGTGCCAGCAGCTCGGGGCAGGCGAGCACTGAAGCTTTCTTT
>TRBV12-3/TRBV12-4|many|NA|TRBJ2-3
CAISGPTDTQYF
TGTGCCATTTCCGGACCCACAGATACGCAGTATTTT
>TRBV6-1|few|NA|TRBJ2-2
CASTLRAAGELFF
TGTGCCAGCACCCTCCGGGCCGCCGGGGAGCTGTTTTTT
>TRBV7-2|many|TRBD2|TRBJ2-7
CASSSVGLADPVSYEQYF
TGTGCCAGCAGCTCAGTGGGACTAGCAGATCCCGTCTCCTACGAGCAGTACTTC
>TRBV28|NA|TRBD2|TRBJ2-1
CASSSGTSGRELDEQFF
TGTGCCAGCAGTTCGGGGACTAGCGGGAGGGAGTTGGATGAGCAGTTCTTC
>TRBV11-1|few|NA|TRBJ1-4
CASSLTLGGRNEKLFF
TGTGCCAGCAGCTTAACCCTCGGGGGCAGGAATGAAAAACTGTTTTTT
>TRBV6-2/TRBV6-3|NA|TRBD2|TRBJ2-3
CATGSGRAPDTQYF
TGTGCCACCGGTAGCGGGAGGGCCCCAGATACGCAGTATTTT
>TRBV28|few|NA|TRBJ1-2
CASSFLASSYGYTF
TGTGCCAGCAGTTTTCTCGCCAGTTCATATGGCTACACCTTC
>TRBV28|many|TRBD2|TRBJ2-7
CASSPGTTGGEQYF
TGTGCCAGCAGCCCAGGGACTACTGGCGGCGAGCAGTACTTC
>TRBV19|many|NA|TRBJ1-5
CATRDGGQPQHF
TGTGCCACGAGGGACGGGGGACAGCCCCAGCATTTT
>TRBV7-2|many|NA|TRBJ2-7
CASTDRTKWEAEQYF
TGTGCCAGCACCGACAGGACCAAGTGGGAGGCGGAGCAGTACTTC
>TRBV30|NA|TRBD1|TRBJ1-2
CAWSVLGQGLNGYTF
TGTGCCTGGAGTGTACTAGGACAGGGGCTAAATGGCTACACCTTC
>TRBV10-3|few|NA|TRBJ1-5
CAISDLGRESNQPQHF
TGTGCCATCAGTGATTTGGGGAGGGAGAGCAATCAGCCCCAGCATTTT
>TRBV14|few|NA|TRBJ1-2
CASSQTVGGGYTF
TGTGCCAGCAGCCAAACGGTGGGAGGTGGCTACACCTTC
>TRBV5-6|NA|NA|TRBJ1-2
CASDRRTNYGYTF
TGTGCCAGCGACCGACGTACAAACTATGGCTACACCTTC
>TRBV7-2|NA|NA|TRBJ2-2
CASSTRQNTGELFF
TGTGCCAGCAGCACTAGACAGAACACCGGGGAGCTGTTTTTT
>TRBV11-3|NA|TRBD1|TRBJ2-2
CASSPQDRANTGELFF
TGTGCCAGCAGCCCCCAGGACAGGGCGAACACCGGGGAGCTGTTTTTT
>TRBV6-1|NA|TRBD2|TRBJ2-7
CARGTSEEEQHEQYF
TGTGCCAGGGGGACTAGCGAAGAGGAACAGCACGAGCAGTACTTC
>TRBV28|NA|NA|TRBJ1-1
CASTQGGVGNTEAFF
TGTGCCAGCACCCAAGGGGGGGTGGGGAACACTGAAGCTTTCTTT
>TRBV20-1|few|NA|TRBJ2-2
CSAGGANTGELFF
TGCAGTGCGGGCGGGGCGAACACCGGGGAGCTGTTTTTT
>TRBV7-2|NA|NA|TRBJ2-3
CASSLDGGPSTDTQYF
TGTGCCAGCAGCTTGGACGGCGGTCCTAGCACAGATACGCAGTATTTT
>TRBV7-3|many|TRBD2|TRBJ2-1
CASSLPSGLAGGNEQFF
TGTGCCAGCAGCTTACCCTCGGGACTAGCGGGAGGGAATGAGCAGTTCTTC
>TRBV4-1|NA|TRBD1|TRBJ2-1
CASSQGGQSYNEQFF
TGCGCCAGCAGCCAAGGGGGACAGTCATACAATGAGCAGTTCTTC
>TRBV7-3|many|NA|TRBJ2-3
CASSLMGVLDTQYF
TGTGCCAGCAGCTTGATGGGAGTGCTTGATACGCAGTATTTT
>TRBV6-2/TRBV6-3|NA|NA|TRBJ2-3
CASSFGATFTDTQYF
TGTGCCAGCAGTTTCGGAGCTACTTTCACAGATACGCAGTATTTT
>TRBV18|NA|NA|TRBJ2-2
CASPGESGELFF
TGTGCCAGCCCCGGAGAATCCGGGGAGCTGTTTTTT
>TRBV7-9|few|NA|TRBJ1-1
CASTSGVTEAFF
TGTGCCAGCACCTCAGGGGTAACTGAAGCTTTCTTT
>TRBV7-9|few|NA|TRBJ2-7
CASSFRGESYEQYF
TGTGCCAGCAGCTTTCGTGGGGAGAGTTACGAGCAGTACTTC
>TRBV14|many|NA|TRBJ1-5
CASSQGGAQPQHF
TGTGCCAGCAGCCAAGGGGGGGCCCAGCCCCAGCATTTT
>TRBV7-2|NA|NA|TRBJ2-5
CASSLRTSKETQYF
TGTGCCAGCAGCTTGAGGACGTCTAAAGAGACCCAGTACTTC
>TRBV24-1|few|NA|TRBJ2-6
CATSEPQGSGANVLTF
TGTGCCACCAGTGAGCCACAGGGCTCTGGGGCCAACGTCCTGACTTTC
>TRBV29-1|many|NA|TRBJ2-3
CSVENRVGSDTQYF
TGCAGCGTTGAAAACAGGGTGGGCTCAGATACGCAGTATTTT
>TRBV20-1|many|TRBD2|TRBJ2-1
CSARLAGLGEQFF
TGCAGTGCTAGACTAGCGGGATTGGGTGAGCAGTTCTTC
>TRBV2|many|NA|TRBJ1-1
CATRPHGAGAFF
TGTGCCACCAGACCCCACGGGGCGGGGGCTTTCTTT
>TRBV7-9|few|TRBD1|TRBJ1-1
CASSLRQGENTEAFF
TGTGCCAGCAGCCTGCGACAGGGAGAAAACACTGAAGCTTTCTTT
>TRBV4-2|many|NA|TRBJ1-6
CASSQDFPSPLHF
TGTGCCAGCAGCCAAGATTTCCCTTCACCCCTCCACTTT
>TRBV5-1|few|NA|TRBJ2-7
CASSLVGDEQYF
TGCGCCAGCAGCTTAGTCGGGGACGAGCAGTACTTC
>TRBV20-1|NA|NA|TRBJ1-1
CSAGGWGLTEAFF
TGCAGTGCTGGGGGTTGGGGGTTGACTGAAGCTTTCTTT
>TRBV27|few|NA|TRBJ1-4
CASRPVGANEKLFF
TGTGCCAGCAGACCGGTTGGGGCTAATGAAAAACTGTTTTTT
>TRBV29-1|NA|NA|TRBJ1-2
CSVEDRVAGDYGYTF
TGCAGCGTTGAAGATCGTGTCGCAGGGGACTATGGCTACACCTTC